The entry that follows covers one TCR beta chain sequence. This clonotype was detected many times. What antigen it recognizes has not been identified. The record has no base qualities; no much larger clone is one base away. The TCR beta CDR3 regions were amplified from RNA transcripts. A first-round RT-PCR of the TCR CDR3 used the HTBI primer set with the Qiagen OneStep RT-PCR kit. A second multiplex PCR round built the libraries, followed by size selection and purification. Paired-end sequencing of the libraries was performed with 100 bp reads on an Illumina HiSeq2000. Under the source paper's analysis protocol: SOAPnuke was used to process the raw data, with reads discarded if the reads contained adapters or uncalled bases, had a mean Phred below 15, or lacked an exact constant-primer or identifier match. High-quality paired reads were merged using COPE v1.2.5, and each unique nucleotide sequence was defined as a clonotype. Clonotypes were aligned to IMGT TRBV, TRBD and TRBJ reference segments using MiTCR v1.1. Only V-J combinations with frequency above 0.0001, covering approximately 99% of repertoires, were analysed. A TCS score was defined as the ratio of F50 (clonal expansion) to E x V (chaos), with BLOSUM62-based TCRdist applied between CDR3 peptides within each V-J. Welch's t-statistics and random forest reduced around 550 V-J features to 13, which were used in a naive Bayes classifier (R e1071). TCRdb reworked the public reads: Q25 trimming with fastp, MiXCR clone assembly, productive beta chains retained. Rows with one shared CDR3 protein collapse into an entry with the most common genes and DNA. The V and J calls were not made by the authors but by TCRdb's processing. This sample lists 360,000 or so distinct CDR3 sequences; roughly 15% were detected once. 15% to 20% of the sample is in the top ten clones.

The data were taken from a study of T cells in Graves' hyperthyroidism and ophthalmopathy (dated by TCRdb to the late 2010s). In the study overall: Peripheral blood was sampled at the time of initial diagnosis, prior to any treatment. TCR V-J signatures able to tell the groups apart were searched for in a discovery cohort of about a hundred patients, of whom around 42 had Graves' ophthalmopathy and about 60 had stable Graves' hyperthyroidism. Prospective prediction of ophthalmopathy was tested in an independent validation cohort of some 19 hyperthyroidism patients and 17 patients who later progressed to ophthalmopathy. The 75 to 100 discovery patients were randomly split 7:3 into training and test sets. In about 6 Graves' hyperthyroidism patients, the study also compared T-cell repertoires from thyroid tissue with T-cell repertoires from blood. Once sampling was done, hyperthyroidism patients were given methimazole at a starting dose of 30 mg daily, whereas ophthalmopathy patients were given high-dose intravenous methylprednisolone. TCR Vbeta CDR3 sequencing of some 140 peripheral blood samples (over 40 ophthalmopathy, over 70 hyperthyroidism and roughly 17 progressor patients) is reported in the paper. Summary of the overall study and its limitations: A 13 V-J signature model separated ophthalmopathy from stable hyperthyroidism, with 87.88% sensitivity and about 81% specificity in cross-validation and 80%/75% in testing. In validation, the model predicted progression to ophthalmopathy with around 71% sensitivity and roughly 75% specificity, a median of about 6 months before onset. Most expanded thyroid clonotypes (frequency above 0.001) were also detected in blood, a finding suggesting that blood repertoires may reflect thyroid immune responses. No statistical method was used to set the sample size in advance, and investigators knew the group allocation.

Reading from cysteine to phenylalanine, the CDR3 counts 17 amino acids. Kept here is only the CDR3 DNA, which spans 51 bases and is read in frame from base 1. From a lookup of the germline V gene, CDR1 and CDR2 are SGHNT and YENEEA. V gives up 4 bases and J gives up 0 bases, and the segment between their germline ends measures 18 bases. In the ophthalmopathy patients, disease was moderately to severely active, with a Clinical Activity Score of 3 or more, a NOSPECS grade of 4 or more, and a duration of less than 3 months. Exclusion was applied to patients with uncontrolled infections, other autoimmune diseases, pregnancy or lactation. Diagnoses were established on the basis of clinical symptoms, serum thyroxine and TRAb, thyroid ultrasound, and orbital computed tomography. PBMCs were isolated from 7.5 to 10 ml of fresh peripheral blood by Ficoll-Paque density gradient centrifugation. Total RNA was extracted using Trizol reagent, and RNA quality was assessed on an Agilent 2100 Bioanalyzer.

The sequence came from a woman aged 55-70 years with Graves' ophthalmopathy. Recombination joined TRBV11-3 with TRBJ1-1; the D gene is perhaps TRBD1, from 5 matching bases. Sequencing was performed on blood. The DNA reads TGTGCCAGCAGCTCCGGGGCTCAATGGGGGGTGAACACTGAAGCTTTCTTT. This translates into CASSSGAQWGVNTEAFF.